Each of the 18 T cell receptor beta chains below was sequenced from the same sample in a study of CD8 T cells in ankylosing spondylitis. TCRdb independently ran MiXCR on the 5' RACE reads; one entry per CDR3 protein. The top ten clones hold around 6.3% of a sample with roughly 200,000 distinct CDR3 sequences, around 25% of them seen once. The sample was blood, either unsorted or a sorted T cell fraction (not recorded which). Receptors were obtained from a male donor with ankylosing spondylitis or in good health (not recorded which).

This clonotype was seen many times. The CDR3 here is CASSQERGLGTEAFF. The DNA for the CDR3 is TGTGCCAGCAGCCAAGAGAGGGGGTTGGGCACTGAAGCTTTCTTT. J is TRBJ1-1 and V is TRBV3-1; the D gene is possibly TRBD1 (6 bases). The germline V and J ends were trimmed by 0 bases and 4 bases, with 12 bases remaining between them. The CDR3 contains 15 residues. Germline CDR1 is LGHDT and CDR2 is YNNKEL (reference sequence).

This clonotype was recorded at least ten times. The rearrangement uses TRBV5-1 and TRBJ1-2; D gene ambiguous. Trimming took off 0 bases at V and 7 bases at J, with 16 bases between the two ends. Germline V gene data show CDR1 as SGHRS and CDR2 as YFSETQ. The CDR3 has 15 residues. The CDR3 protein is CASSLAPTTGSGYTF. CDR3 bases: TGCGCCAGCAGCTTGGCCCCTACGACGGGGAGTGGCTACACCTTC.

This clonotype was counted at least ten times. The rearrangement links TRBV15 to TRBJ2-7; D gene uncertain. This CDR3 has 14 amino acids. The V end was cut by 1 base, the J end by 6 bases, with 13 bases between. Germline V gene lookup returns CDR1 LNHNV and CDR2 YYDKDF (reference sequence). The CDR3 reads CATSRVGGNSEQYF. The CDR3 nucleotides are TGTGCCACCAGCAGAGTTGGTGGGAATTCCGAGCAGTACTTC.

This clonotype was seen at least ten times. The DNA of the CDR3 is TGTGCCAGCTCACCGACCGCACAAGGGGCACTGAACACCGGGGAGCTGTTTTTT. Encoded protein: CASSPTAQGALNTGELFF. V gene TRBV18 combines with J gene TRBJ2-2; tentative D call: TRBD1 (5 bases). Trimming removed 3 bases from V and 1 base from J, with 18 bases in between. The germline V gene encodes CDR1 KGHSH and CDR2 LQKENI. This CDR3 is 18 amino acids long.

This clonotype was detected only a few times. The genes are TRBV7-2 and TRBJ1-2; tentative D call: TRBD1 (5 bases). The CDR3 loop spans 14 amino acids. Germline assignment: CDR1 SGHTA and CDR2 FQGNSA. Trimming removed 5 bases at V and 0 bases at J, with 10 bases between. The CDR3 coding sequence is TGTGCCAGCAGCCCCCCAGGGCCTAACTATGGCTACACCTTC. It translates to CASSPPGPNYGYTF.

Many counts were recorded for this clonotype. This sequence joins TRBV14 and TRBJ1-1, with 10 positions matching TRBD1. The germline V gene encodes CDR1 SGHDN and CDR2 FVKESK. The ends lost 4 bases at V and 3 bases at J; junction bases unmatched: 2. CDR3 size: 14 residues. CDR3 sequence (DNA): TGTGCCAGCAGCCGGACAGGGGGGGACACTGAAGCTTTCTTT. Translating it yields CASSRTGGDTEAFF.

The sample holds many counts of this clonotype. This chain connects TRBV5-1 to TRBJ2-5, with a weak D call TRBD2 (6 bases). Trimming removed 5 bases at V and 1 base at J, with 15 bases between. This CDR3 has 15 residues. The germline V gene encodes CDR1 SGHRS and CDR2 YFSETQ. Written as DNA, the CDR3 is TGCGCCAGCAGTGGCGGTAGCGGACTCCAAGAGACCCAGTACTTC. Translating it yields CASSGGSGLQETQYF.

The V call is TRBV5-1, the J call TRBJ1-1; tentatively, D is TRBD1 (6 bases). Per the germline V gene, CDR1 is SGHRS and CDR2 is YFSETQ. The CDR3 is 14 residues long. The V end lost 3 bases, the J end lost 6 bases, and 15 bases lay between the germline ends. The CDR3 sequence is CASSSRGMSSEAFF. The CDR3 region has the DNA TGCGCCAGCAGCTCCAGGGGCATGAGCTCTGAAGCTTTCTTT.

This clonotype was seen repeatedly, ten times or more. This chain connects TRBV6-1 to TRBJ1-1; 7 bases agree with TRBD1. The CDR3 consists of 17 residues. Trimming cost V 6 bases and J 3 bases; bases outside gene matches: 16. CDR1 is MNHNS, CDR2 SASEGT, per germline. CDR3 loop: CASRPRTGSMSDTEAFF. The CDR3 nucleotides are TGTGCCAGCAGGCCGCGGACAGGCTCTATGTCGGACACTGAAGCTTTCTTT.

This clonotype has a handful of counts. This chain links TRBV20-1 with TRBJ1-4, with 8 bases that match TRBD1. Trimming at V came to 0 bases and at J to 8 bases, leaving 8 bases not matched to a gene. The CDR3 length is 15 residues. Germline-derived CDR1 and CDR2 are DFQATT and SNEGSKA (reference sequence). The CDR3 nucleotides read TGCAGTGCTAGAGATTCGGACAGGGTTGAGGAAAAACTGTTTTTT. Protein: CSARDSDRVEEKLFF.

This clonotype appeared many times. This chain uses TRBV4-1 with TRBJ1-1, with 8 bases fitting TRBD1. The germline V gene has CDR1 MGHRA and CDR2 YSYEKL. V lost 0 bases to trimming and J lost 1 base; unmatched junction nucleotides: 7. The CDR3 totals 17 residues. The CDR3 DNA follows: TGCGCCAGCAGCCAAGATCGGACAGGGATAACGAACACTGAAGCTTTCTTT. This codes for CASSQDRTGITNTEAFF.

The rearrangement links TRBV30 to TRBJ1-2; the D is unclear. This CDR3 region has 13 residues. Germline CDR1 is GTSNPN and CDR2 is SVGIG (reference sequence). The V gene lost 1 base and the J gene lost 7 bases, with 13 bases spanning the gap. The CDR3 DNA follows: TGTGCCTGGAGTGAGAGTGTGGGAGCTGGCTACACCTTC. It yields the protein CAWSESVGAGYTF.

This chain uses TRBV5-6 with TRBJ2-1; D uncertain. Germline loops: CDR1 SGHDT, CDR2 YYEEEE. This CDR3 has 15 residues. The ends were cut back, 1 base at V and 7 bases at J, with 15 bases in the middle. The DNA of the CDR3 is TGTGCCAGCAGCTTGTTCGGAGTAGTAGGAAATGAGCAGTTCTTC. This gives the protein CASSLFGVVGNEQFF.

This chain joins TRBV12-3 or TRBV12-4 and TRBJ2-5; the D gene is possibly TRBD2 (5 bases). Trimming shortened V by 6 bases and J by 3 bases, and 14 bases separated the two germline ends. The CDR3 contains 14 residues. As DNA, the CDR3 is TGTGCCAGCAGCCCCGCGCGGCGGGAAGAGACCCAGTACTTC. It translates to CASSPARREETQYF.

There are many counts of this clonotype. The CDR3 DNA reads as TGTGCCAGCAGTGATAACACCGGGGAGCTGTTTTTT. Translating gives CASSDNTGELFF. The V and J genes are TRBV6-4 and TRBJ2-2; D uncertain. Trimming cost V 3 bases and J 2 bases, with 1 base left between them. Germline-derived CDR1 and CDR2 are MRHNA and SNTAGT. The CDR3 is made up of 12 amino acids.

This clonotype was seen more than once but under ten times. CDR3 sequence: CASSLLQLVNTEAFF. The CDR3 DNA reads TGTGCCAGCAGCTTACTTCAGTTAGTGAACACTGAAGCTTTCTTT. The V gene is TRBV7-6, the J gene TRBJ1-1, with unresolved D. V was cut by 2 bases and J by 0 bases, with 10 bases left in between. CDR1 is SGHVS, CDR2 FNYEAQ, per germline. This CDR3 comprises 15 residues.

The V gene is TRBV20-1, the J gene TRBJ1-1; TRBD1 is a possible D gene (5 bases). This CDR3 comprises 11 residues. Germline CDR1 and CDR2: DFQATT and SNEGSKA (reference sequence). CDR3 sequence reads: CRGQANTEAFF. The CDR3 coding sequence is TGCAGGGGGCAGGCTAACACTGAAGCTTTCTTT.

This chain joins TRBV20-1 and TRBJ2-1; 9 nucleotides align to TRBD2. The CDR3 consists of 16 residues. Germline CDR1 reads DFQATT; CDR2 reads SNEGSKA (reference sequence). J gave up 5 bases and V 1 base, and 9 bases lay outside the gene matches. CDR3 protein: CSARVAGLAAHNEQFF. In DNA form, the CDR3 reads TGCAGTGCTAGAGTTGCGGGACTAGCAGCACACAATGAGCAGTTCTTC.